These T cell receptor beta chains were read from a single sample in a study of T cells after yellow fever vaccination. TCRdb reanalysed the 5' RACE reads using MiXCR and keeps one entry per CDR3 protein. The table lists 170,000 or so distinct CDR3 sequences, about 6.2% of them singletons, with less than 3.5% in the top ten. The input for sequencing was CD4+ T cells sorted from PBMCs, taken on the day of the first yellow fever vaccination. Every receptor here comes from a man aged 18 to 30 who received the YFV17D yellow fever vaccine. Both conserved end residues are part of each CDR3. Each record gives: D gene, J gene, clone size, V gene, CDR3 protein, CDR3 DNA. A D gene is named only where the DNA matches it firmly. Not all rows give a size; the values are once, few, many and, for expanded clones, a class.

D gene: TRBD2; J gene: TRBJ2-3; clone size: .; V gene: TRBV6-4; CDR3 protein: CASRGLAGEPSTDTQYF; CDR3 DNA: TGTGCCAGCAGGGGACTAGCGGGGGAACCTAGCACAGATACGCAGTATTTT
D gene: .; J gene: TRBJ2-5; clone size: many; V gene: TRBV7-6; CDR3 protein: CASSGRTLPAEETQYF; CDR3 DNA: TGTGCCAGCAGTGGCCGGACGCTGCCAGCGGAGGAGACCCAGTACTTC
D gene: .; J gene: TRBJ2-7; clone size: .; V gene: TRBV11-2; CDR3 protein: CASSSGTLSYEQYF; CDR3 DNA: TGTGCCAGCAGCTCCGGGACACTCTCCTACGAGCAGTACTTC
D gene: TRBD1; J gene: TRBJ2-1; clone size: many; V gene: TRBV3-1; CDR3 protein: CASRDPRTGGVSF; CDR3 DNA: TGTGCCAGCAGAGACCCCCGAACAGGGGGCGTGTCCTTC
D gene: .; J gene: TRBJ2-1; clone size: few; V gene: TRBV4-2; CDR3 protein: CASSRLGTGGHEQFF; CDR3 DNA: TGTGCCAGCAGCCGTCTAGGGACTGGGGGACATGAGCAGTTCTTC
D gene: .; J gene: TRBJ1-4; clone size: many; V gene: TRBV6-6; CDR3 protein: CASSYQGEEKLFF; CDR3 DNA: TGTGCCAGCAGTTACCAGGGAGAGGAAAAACTGTTTTTT
D gene: .; J gene: TRBJ2-5; clone size: many; V gene: TRBV2; CDR3 protein: CASRQYQETQYF; CDR3 DNA: TGTGCCAGCAGACAGTACCAAGAGACCCAGTACTTC
D gene: TRBD1; J gene: TRBJ1-6; clone size: few; V gene: TRBV5-1; CDR3 protein: CASSNGQGNSPLHF; CDR3 DNA: TGCGCCAGCAGCAACGGACAGGGAAATTCACCCCTCCACTTT
D gene: .; J gene: TRBJ2-3; clone size: few; V gene: TRBV7-2; CDR3 protein: CASSLRGSSTDTQYF; CDR3 DNA: TGTGCCAGCAGCTTACGAGGCAGTAGCACAGATACGCAGTATTTT
D gene: TRBD1; J gene: TRBJ2-3; clone size: few; V gene: TRBV5-1; CDR3 protein: CASGPGQGPTDTQYF; CDR3 DNA: TGCGCCAGCGGACCGGGACAGGGGCCCACAGATACGCAGTATTTT
D gene: .; J gene: TRBJ2-7; clone size: few; V gene: TRBV10-3; CDR3 protein: CATRLSTGQDGGEQYF; CDR3 DNA: TGTGCCACGCGTCTTTCTACCGGACAGGACGGGGGCGAGCAGTACTTC
D gene: .; J gene: TRBJ2-1; clone size: .; V gene: TRBV6-6; CDR3 protein: CASSYGSNEQFF; CDR3 DNA: TGTGCCAGCAGTTACGGTAGCAATGAGCAGTTCTTC
D gene: TRBD1; J gene: TRBJ2-3; clone size: .; V gene: TRBV7-6; CDR3 protein: CASSLAGTGNTDTQYF; CDR3 DNA: TGTGCCAGCAGCTTAGCGGGGACAGGGAACACAGATACGCAGTATTTT
D gene: TRBD1; J gene: TRBJ2-2; clone size: many; V gene: TRBV5-5; CDR3 protein: CASSLSRTGGTGELFF; CDR3 DNA: TGTGCCAGCAGCTTGTCTAGGACAGGGGGCACCGGGGAGCTGTTTTTT
D gene: .; J gene: TRBJ1-5; clone size: .; V gene: TRBV9; CDR3 protein: CASSSHGGLNQPQHF; CDR3 DNA: TGTGCCAGCAGCTCCCATGGGGGTCTCAATCAGCCCCAGCATTTT
D gene: .; J gene: TRBJ2-2; clone size: few; V gene: TRBV5-1; CDR3 protein: CASPWNGGNTGELFF; CDR3 DNA: TGCGCCAGCCCCTGGAATGGGGGCAACACCGGGGAGCTGTTTTTT
D gene: .; J gene: TRBJ2-5; clone size: many; V gene: TRBV6-5; CDR3 protein: CASSSTQGEWETQYF; CDR3 DNA: TGTGCCAGCAGTTCCACCCAGGGAGAGTGGGAGACCCAGTACTTC
D gene: TRBD2; J gene: TRBJ2-2; clone size: few; V gene: TRBV29-1; CDR3 protein: CSAGGGEGTGELFF; CDR3 DNA: TGCAGCGCCGGGGGGGGCGAGGGCACCGGGGAGCTGTTTTTT